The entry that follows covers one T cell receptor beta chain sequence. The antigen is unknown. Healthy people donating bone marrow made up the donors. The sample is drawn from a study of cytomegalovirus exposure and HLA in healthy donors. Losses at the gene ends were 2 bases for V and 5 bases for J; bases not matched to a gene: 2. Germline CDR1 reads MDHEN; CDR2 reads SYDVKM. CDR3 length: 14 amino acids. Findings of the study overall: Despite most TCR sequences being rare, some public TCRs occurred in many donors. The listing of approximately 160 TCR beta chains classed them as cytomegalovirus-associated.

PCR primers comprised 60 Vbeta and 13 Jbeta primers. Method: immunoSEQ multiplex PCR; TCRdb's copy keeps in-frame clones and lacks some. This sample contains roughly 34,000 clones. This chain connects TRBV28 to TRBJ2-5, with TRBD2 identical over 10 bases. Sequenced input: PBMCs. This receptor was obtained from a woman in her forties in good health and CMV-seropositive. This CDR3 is CASSLSGRVETQYF. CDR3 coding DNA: TGTGCCAGCAGTTTAAGCGGGAGGGTGGAGACCCAGTACTTC. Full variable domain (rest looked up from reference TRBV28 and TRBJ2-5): DVKVTQSSRYLVKRTGEKVFLECVQDMDHENMFWYRQDPGLGLRLIYFSYDVKMKEKGDIPEGYSVSREKKERFSLILESASTNQTSMYLCASSLSGRVETQYFGPGTRLLVL.